This T cell receptor (beta chain) comes out of a study of blood T cell repertoires in COVID-19. As for the study in general: Sources were T cells, B-cell-depleted T cells, or PBMCs; the material itself was cDNA or gDNA.

This CDR3 contains 14 residues. The germline V and J ends were trimmed by 6 bases and 5 bases, with 16 bases remaining between them. The germline V gene encodes CDR1 MNHEY and CDR2 SVGAGI. Original methodology: Estimates of nucleated cell counts were drawn from the amplification of reference gene primers. The assay was immunoSEQ multiplex PCR, and TCRdb's table has in-frame clones only and misses some. The V and J calls and clone size come from that table; D and trimming were worked out from the DNA. The sample carries under 150,000 clones, about 91% recorded once. This chain uses TRBV6-5 with TRBJ1-2, with D possibly TRBD1 on 6 matching bases. This sequence was found in a human donor in a cohort sampled during active COVID-19. The material sequenced was peripheral blood. In nucleotides, the CDR3 is TGTGCCAGCAGGGGACACCAGACGGATTATGGCTACACCTTC. It specifies CASRGHQTDYGYTF.